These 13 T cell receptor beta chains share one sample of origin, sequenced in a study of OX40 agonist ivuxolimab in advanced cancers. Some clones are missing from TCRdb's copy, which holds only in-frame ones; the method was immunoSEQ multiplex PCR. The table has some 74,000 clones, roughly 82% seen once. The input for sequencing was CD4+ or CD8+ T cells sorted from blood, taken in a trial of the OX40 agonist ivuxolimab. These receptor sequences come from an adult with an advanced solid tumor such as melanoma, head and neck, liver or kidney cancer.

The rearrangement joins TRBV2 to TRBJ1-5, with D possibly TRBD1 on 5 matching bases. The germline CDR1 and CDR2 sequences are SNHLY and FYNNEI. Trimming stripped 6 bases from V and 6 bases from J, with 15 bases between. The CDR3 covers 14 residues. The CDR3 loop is CASREGGAAQPQHF. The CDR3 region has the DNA TGTGCCAGCAGAGAGGGAGGGGCTGCTCAGCCCCAGCATTTT.

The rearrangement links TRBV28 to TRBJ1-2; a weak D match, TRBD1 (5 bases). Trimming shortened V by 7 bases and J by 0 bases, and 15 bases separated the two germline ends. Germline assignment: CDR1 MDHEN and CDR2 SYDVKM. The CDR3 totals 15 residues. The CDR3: CASTLAGQTNYGYTF. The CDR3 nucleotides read TGTGCCAGCACCCTCGCAGGACAAACTAACTATGGCTACACCTTC.

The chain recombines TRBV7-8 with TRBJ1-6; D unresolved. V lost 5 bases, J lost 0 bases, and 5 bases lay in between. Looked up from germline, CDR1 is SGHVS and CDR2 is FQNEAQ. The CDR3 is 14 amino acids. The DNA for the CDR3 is TGTGCCAGCAGCGTGAGCTCCTATAATTCACCCCTCCACTTT. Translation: CASSVSSYNSPLHF.

The CDR3 nucleotides read TGTGCCAGCAGTTACGCAGGGGATATTTACAATGAGCAGTTCTTC. The encoded protein is CASSYAGDIYNEQFF. This chain links TRBV6-5 with TRBJ2-1; D possibly corresponds to TRBD1 (6 bases). The CDR3 runs 15 residues. Germline V gene sequence: CDR1 MNHEY, CDR2 SVGAGI. V lost 2 bases and J 4 bases, leaving 12 bases between the germline ends.

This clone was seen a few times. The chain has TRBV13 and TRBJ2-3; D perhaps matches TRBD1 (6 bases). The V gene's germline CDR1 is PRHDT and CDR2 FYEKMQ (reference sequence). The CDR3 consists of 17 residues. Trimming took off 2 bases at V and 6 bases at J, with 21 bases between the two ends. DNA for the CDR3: TGTGCCAGCAGCTTACGGTTTATAGCCAGGGGAAGGGATACGCAGTATTTT. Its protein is CASSLRFIARGRDTQYF.

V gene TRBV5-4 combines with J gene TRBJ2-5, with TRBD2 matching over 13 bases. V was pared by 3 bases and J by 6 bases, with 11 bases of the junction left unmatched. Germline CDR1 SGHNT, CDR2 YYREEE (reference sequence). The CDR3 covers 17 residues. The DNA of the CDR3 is TGTGCCAGCAGCTCCGGAATTACCGGGACTAGCGGGAAGACCCAGTACTTC. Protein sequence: CASSSGITGTSGKTQYF.

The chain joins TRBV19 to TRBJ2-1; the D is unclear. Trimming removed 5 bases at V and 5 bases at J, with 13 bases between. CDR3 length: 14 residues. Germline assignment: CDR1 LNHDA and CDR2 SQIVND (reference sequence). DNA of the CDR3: TGTGCCAGTAGTTTAAGAGTAGAAAACAATGAGCAGTTCTTC. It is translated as CASSLRVENNEQFF. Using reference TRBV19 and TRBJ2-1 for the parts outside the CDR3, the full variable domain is DGGITQSPKYLFRKEGQNVTLSCEQNLNHDAMYWYRQDPGQGLRLIYYSQIVNDFQKGDIAEGYSVSREKKESFPLTVTSAQKNPTAFYLCASSLRVENNEQFFGPGTRLTVL.

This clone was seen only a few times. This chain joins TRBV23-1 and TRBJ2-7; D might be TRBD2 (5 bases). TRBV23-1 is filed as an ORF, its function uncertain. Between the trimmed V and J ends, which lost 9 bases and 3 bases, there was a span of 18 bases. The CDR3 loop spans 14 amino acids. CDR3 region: CARERSTSLYEQYF. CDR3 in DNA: TGCGCCAGGGAGCGGTCGACATCCCTCTACGAGCAGTACTTC.

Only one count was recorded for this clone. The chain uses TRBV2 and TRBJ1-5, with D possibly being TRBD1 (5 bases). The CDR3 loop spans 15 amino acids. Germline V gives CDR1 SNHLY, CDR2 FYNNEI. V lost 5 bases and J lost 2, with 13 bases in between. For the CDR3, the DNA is TGTGCCAGCAGTCTCGGGGGTTACGGCAATCAGCCCCAGCATTTT. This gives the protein CASSLGGYGNQPQHF.

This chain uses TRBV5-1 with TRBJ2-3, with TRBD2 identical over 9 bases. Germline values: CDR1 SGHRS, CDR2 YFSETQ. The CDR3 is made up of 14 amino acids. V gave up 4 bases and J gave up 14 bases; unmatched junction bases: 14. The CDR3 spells CASSAGTSRTGGYF. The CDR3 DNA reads TGCGCCAGCAGCGCCGGGACTAGCAGGACCGGGGGGTATTTT.

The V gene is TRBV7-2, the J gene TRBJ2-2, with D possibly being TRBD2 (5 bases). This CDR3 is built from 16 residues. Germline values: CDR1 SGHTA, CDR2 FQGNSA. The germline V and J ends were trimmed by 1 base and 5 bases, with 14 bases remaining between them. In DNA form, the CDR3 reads TGTGCCAGCAGCTTAGTGCCGGGGAGTAAGACCGGGGAGCTGTTTTTT. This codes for CASSLVPGSKTGELFF.

The CDR3, as DNA: TGTGCCAGCTCACTTACGACAGGGGGCTCCTACGAGCAGTACTTC. Its translation is CASSLTTGGSYEQYF. The V gene is TRBV18, the J gene TRBJ2-7; 9 positions match TRBD1. This CDR3 spans 15 amino acids. Trimming removed 4 bases from V and 0 bases from J; junction bases left unmatched: 4. The germline V gene has CDR1 KGHSH and CDR2 LQKENI. Using reference TRBV18 and TRBJ2-7 for the parts outside the CDR3, the full variable domain is NAGVMQNPRHLVRRRGQEARLRCSPMKGHSHVYWYRQLPEEGLKFMVYLQKENIIDESGMPKERFSAEFPKEGPSILRIQQVVRGDSAAYFCASSLTTGGSYEQYFGPGTRLTVT.

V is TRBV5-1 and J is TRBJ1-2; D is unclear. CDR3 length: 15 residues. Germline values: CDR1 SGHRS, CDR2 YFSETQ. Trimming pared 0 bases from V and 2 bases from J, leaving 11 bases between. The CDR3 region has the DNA TGCGCCAGCAGCTTGGAAGGTCGGAGGAACTATGGCTACACCTTC. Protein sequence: CASSLEGRRNYGYTF.